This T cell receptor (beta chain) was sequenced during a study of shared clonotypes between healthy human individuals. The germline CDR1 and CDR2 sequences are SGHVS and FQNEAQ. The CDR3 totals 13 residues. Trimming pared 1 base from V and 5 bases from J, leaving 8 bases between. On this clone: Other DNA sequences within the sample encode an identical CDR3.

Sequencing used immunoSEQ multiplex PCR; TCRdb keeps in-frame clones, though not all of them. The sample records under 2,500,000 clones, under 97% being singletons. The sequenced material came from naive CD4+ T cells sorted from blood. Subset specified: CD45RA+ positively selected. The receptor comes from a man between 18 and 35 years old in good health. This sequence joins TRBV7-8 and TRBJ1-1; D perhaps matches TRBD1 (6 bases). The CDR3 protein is CASSLDRDTEAFF. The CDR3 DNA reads TGTGCCAGCAGCTTAGACAGGGATACTGAAGCTTTCTTT.